This is a list of T cell receptor beta chains from one sample in a study of cytomegalovirus exposure and HLA in healthy donors. Sequencing was performed with immunoSEQ multiplex PCR; in TCRdb, only in-frame clones are kept and a portion is missing. Altogether 200,000 to 250,000 clones are present, 60% to 80% being singletons, with the ten largest covering under 3%. Input material: PBMCs. These receptors originate from a woman aged 25 to 45 in good health and CMV-seronegative. Each CDR3 is given with its conserved first and last residue. D genes are given only for firm matches. Clone sizes are given selectively: once, few, many, or a class where the clone is expanded.

D gene: .; V gene: TRBV5-4; clone size: .; J gene: TRBJ2-3; CDR3 protein: CASSFAGPTDTQYF; CDR3 DNA: TGTGCCAGCAGCTTCGCGGGACCCACAGATACGCAGTATTTT
D gene: .; V gene: TRBV19; clone size: .; J gene: TRBJ2-7; CDR3 protein: CASSDTLEYEQYF; CDR3 DNA: TGTGCCAGTAGCGACACTCTTGAGTACGAGCAGTACTTC
D gene: TRBD2; V gene: TRBV9; clone size: once; J gene: TRBJ2-7; CDR3 protein: CASSPRSGSDNEQYF; CDR3 DNA: TGTGCCAGCAGCCCAAGAAGCGGGAGTGATAACGAGCAGTACTTC
D gene: TRBD2; V gene: TRBV29-1; clone size: .; J gene: TRBJ2-3; CDR3 protein: CSVEKSGRALGTQYF; CDR3 DNA: TGCAGCGTTGAAAAAAGCGGGAGGGCATTGGGCACGCAGTATTTT
D gene: TRBD1; V gene: TRBV6-1; clone size: .; J gene: TRBJ2-4; CDR3 protein: CASSGGQLEYF; CDR3 DNA: TGTGCCAGCAGTGGGGGACAGCTCGAGTACTTC
D gene: TRBD2; V gene: TRBV7-3; clone size: .; J gene: TRBJ2-2; CDR3 protein: CASGLAGNTGELFF; CDR3 DNA: TGTGCCAGCGGTCTAGCGGGGAACACCGGGGAGCTGTTTTTT
D gene: TRBD1; V gene: TRBV30; clone size: .; J gene: TRBJ2-1; CDR3 protein: CASSEDRAYNEQFF; CDR3 DNA: TGTGCCTCTTCGGAGGACAGGGCCTACAATGAGCAGTTCTTC
D gene: .; V gene: TRBV29-1; clone size: .; J gene: TRBJ1-3; CDR3 protein: CSVVGRAGNTIYF; CDR3 DNA: TGCAGCGTTGTCGGCAGGGCTGGAAACACCATATATTTT
D gene: .; V gene: TRBV15; clone size: .; J gene: TRBJ1-6; CDR3 protein: CATGLGLGGVRDSPLHF; CDR3 DNA: TGTGCCACCGGACTGGGTTTGGGAGGGGTCCGGGATTCACCCCTCCACTTT
D gene: .; V gene: TRBV19; clone size: .; J gene: TRBJ1-6; CDR3 protein: CASNLRTVAGFNSPLHF; CDR3 DNA: TGTGCCAGTAACCTTAGGACAGTCGCCGGGTTTAATTCACCCCTCCACTTT
D gene: TRBD1; V gene: TRBV30; clone size: .; J gene: TRBJ2-1; CDR3 protein: CAWSAGGAYNEQFF; CDR3 DNA: TGTGCCTGGAGCGCAGGGGGCGCCTACAATGAGCAGTTCTTC
D gene: .; V gene: TRBV15; clone size: .; J gene: TRBJ1-1; CDR3 protein: CATSRGPGAGNTEAFF; CDR3 DNA: TGTGCCACCAGCAGAGGACCAGGGGCGGGGAACACTGAAGCTTTCTTT
D gene: .; V gene: TRBV27; clone size: .; J gene: TRBJ1-1; CDR3 protein: CASSFGRGWNTEAFF; CDR3 DNA: TGTGCCAGCAGTTTCGGCCGGGGATGGAACACTGAAGCTTTCTTT
D gene: TRBD2; V gene: TRBV28; clone size: .; J gene: TRBJ2-7; CDR3 protein: CASSFSGRPPWEQYF; CDR3 DNA: TGTGCCAGCAGTTTTAGCGGGAGGCCCCCTTGGGAGCAGTACTTC
D gene: .; V gene: TRBV7-3; clone size: .; J gene: TRBJ2-5; CDR3 protein: CASSSDSQETQYF; CDR3 DNA: TGTGCCAGCAGCTCGGACAGCCAAGAGACCCAGTACTTC
D gene: .; V gene: TRBV7-9; clone size: few; J gene: TRBJ2-4; CDR3 protein: CASSLGGLAKNIQYF; CDR3 DNA: TGTGCCAGCAGCTTAGGAGGGCTAGCCAAAAACATTCAGTACTTC
D gene: .; V gene: TRBV28; clone size: .; J gene: TRBJ2-1; CDR3 protein: CASSSTSLTGWFF; CDR3 DNA: TGTGCCAGCAGTTCCACTAGCCTTACCGGGTGGTTCTTC
D gene: TRBD1; V gene: TRBV4-1; clone size: few; J gene: TRBJ2-1; CDR3 protein: CASSPYGQGTSYNEQFF; CDR3 DNA: TGCGCCAGCAGCCCGTACGGACAGGGAACAAGCTACAATGAGCAGTTCTTC
D gene: .; V gene: TRBV7-2; clone size: .; J gene: TRBJ2-1; CDR3 protein: CASGTWSSYNEQFF; CDR3 DNA: TGTGCCAGCGGAACTTGGAGCTCCTACAATGAGCAGTTCTTC
D gene: TRBD1; V gene: TRBV18; clone size: .; J gene: TRBJ1-2; CDR3 protein: CASSVDRGQGYTF; CDR3 DNA: TGTGCCAGCTCAGTGGACAGGGGGCAAGGCTACACCTTC
D gene: .; V gene: TRBV30; clone size: .; J gene: TRBJ1-1; CDR3 protein: CAWRVGMNTEAFF; CDR3 DNA: TGTGCCTGGAGAGTCGGTATGAACACTGAAGCTTTCTTT
D gene: .; V gene: TRBV11-2; clone size: .; J gene: TRBJ2-5; CDR3 protein: CAGGGAPGETQYF; CDR3 DNA: TGTGCCGGCGGTGGGGCGCCGGGAGAGACCCAGTACTTC
D gene: .; V gene: TRBV5-1; clone size: .; J gene: TRBJ2-1; CDR3 protein: CASSLWGGKSYNEQFF; CDR3 DNA: TGCGCCAGCAGCTTGTGGGGCGGGAAATCCTACAATGAGCAGTTCTTC
D gene: TRBD2; V gene: TRBV4-2; clone size: .; J gene: TRBJ2-1; CDR3 protein: CASSPLAGVDNEQFF; CDR3 DNA: TGTGCCAGCAGCCCCCTGGCGGGAGTAGACAATGAGCAGTTCTTC
D gene: .; V gene: TRBV6-1; clone size: .; J gene: TRBJ1-5; CDR3 protein: CASSANRVNQPQHF; CDR3 DNA: TGTGCCAGCAGTGCCAACAGGGTCAATCAGCCCCAGCATTTT
D gene: .; V gene: TRBV21-1; clone size: .; J gene: TRBJ1-4; CDR3 protein: CASSNCGTVFNEKLFF; CDR3 DNA: TGTGCCAGCAGCAATTGTGGGACAGTGTTTAATGAAAAACTGTTTTTT
D gene: TRBD2; V gene: TRBV28; clone size: .; J gene: TRBJ2-1; CDR3 protein: CASSLRLAYYNEQFF; CDR3 DNA: TGTGCCAGCAGTTTACGACTAGCGTACTACAATGAGCAGTTCTTC
D gene: .; V gene: TRBV6-1; clone size: .; J gene: TRBJ2-7; CDR3 protein: CASTPEVFSEQYF; CDR3 DNA: TGTGCCAGCACCCCTGAAGTATTTAGCGAGCAGTACTTC
D gene: TRBD1; V gene: TRBV5-1; clone size: .; J gene: TRBJ2-7; CDR3 protein: CASSATGGRSYEQYF; CDR3 DNA: TGCGCCAGCAGTGCGACAGGGGGCAGGTCCTACGAGCAGTACTTC
D gene: .; V gene: TRBV5-1; clone size: few; J gene: TRBJ2-5; CDR3 protein: CASSLGSQVSQTQYF; CDR3 DNA: TGCGCCAGCAGCTTGGGGTCGCAGGTATCACAGACCCAGTACTTC
D gene: TRBD1; V gene: TRBV6-5; clone size: once; J gene: TRBJ2-5; CDR3 protein: CASSLPGQGAGEQYF; CDR3 DNA: TGTGCCAGCAGCCTACCCGGACAGGGGGCTGGAGAGCAGTACTTC
D gene: TRBD1; V gene: TRBV27; clone size: .; J gene: TRBJ1-5; CDR3 protein: CASSRGGQGVKNQPQHF; CDR3 DNA: TGTGCCAGCAGCCGTGGCGGACAGGGGGTCAAGAATCAGCCCCAGCATTTT
D gene: .; V gene: TRBV27; clone size: .; J gene: TRBJ1-5; CDR3 protein: CASSLDSFGQPQHF; CDR3 DNA: TGTGCCAGCAGTCTAGACAGTTTTGGTCAGCCCCAGCATTTT
D gene: .; V gene: TRBV25-1; clone size: .; J gene: TRBJ2-1; CDR3 protein: CASSATGLYNEQFF; CDR3 DNA: TGTGCCAGCAGTGCAACCGGACTGTACAATGAGCAGTTCTTC
D gene: .; V gene: TRBV28; clone size: .; J gene: TRBJ2-1; CDR3 protein: CASSNAGSNNEQFF; CDR3 DNA: TGTGCCAGCAGTAACGCGGGATCGAACAATGAGCAGTTCTTC
D gene: .; V gene: TRBV5-1; clone size: .; J gene: TRBJ2-7; CDR3 protein: CASSLPGDSSYEQYF; CDR3 DNA: TGCGCCAGCAGCCTCCCGGGGGATAGCTCCTACGAGCAGTACTTC
D gene: .; V gene: TRBV7-2; clone size: .; J gene: TRBJ2-7; CDR3 protein: CASSSDLDSPLGEQYF; CDR3 DNA: TGTGCCAGCAGCTCAGACCTGGACAGCCCTCTGGGCGAGCAGTACTTC
D gene: TRBD2; V gene: TRBV29-1; clone size: .; J gene: TRBJ2-1; CDR3 protein: CSVTSVGEQFF; CDR3 DNA: TGCAGCGTTACTAGCGTTGGTGAGCAGTTCTTC
D gene: .; V gene: TRBV5-1; clone size: .; J gene: TRBJ2-7; CDR3 protein: CASSLGLATYEQYF; CDR3 DNA: TGCGCCAGCAGCTTGGGGCTAGCGACCTACGAGCAGTACTTC
D gene: TRBD2; V gene: TRBV10-3; clone size: once; J gene: TRBJ2-3; CDR3 protein: CAISDGPTSRIYTDTQYF; CDR3 DNA: TGTGCCATCAGTGATGGCCCGACTAGCCGAATATACACAGATACGCAGTATTTT
D gene: TRBD2; V gene: TRBV5-1; clone size: .; J gene: TRBJ2-3; CDR3 protein: CASSFGTSGLTDTQYF; CDR3 DNA: TGCGCCAGCAGCTTCGGGACTAGCGGTCTCACAGATACGCAGTATTTT
D gene: .; V gene: TRBV30; clone size: .; J gene: TRBJ1-4; CDR3 protein: CAFSPRDSWDEKLFF; CDR3 DNA: TGTGCCTTTTCTCCCCGGGACTCGTGGGATGAAAAACTGTTTTTT
D gene: .; V gene: TRBV27; clone size: .; J gene: TRBJ1-5; CDR3 protein: CASSFSRTLNQPQHF; CDR3 DNA: TGTGCCAGCAGTTTCTCCCGGACACTTAATCAGCCCCAGCATTTT
D gene: .; V gene: TRBV28; clone size: .; J gene: TRBJ1-1; CDR3 protein: CASTDGGFMNTEAFF; CDR3 DNA: TGTGCCAGCACCGACGGAGGATTCATGAACACTGAAGCTTTCTTT
D gene: TRBD1; V gene: TRBV5-1; clone size: .; J gene: TRBJ2-7; CDR3 protein: CASSPTGLRSYEQYF; CDR3 DNA: TGCGCCAGCAGCCCGACAGGGCTTCGCTCCTACGAGCAGTACTTC
D gene: .; V gene: TRBV6-5; clone size: .; J gene: TRBJ1-5; CDR3 protein: CASSLRGGGSQPQHF; CDR3 DNA: TGTGCCAGCAGTCTCCGGGGAGGGGGTAGTCAGCCCCAGCATTTT
D gene: .; V gene: TRBV20-1; clone size: once; J gene: TRBJ1-2; CDR3 protein: CSAEGTGGYPF; CDR3 DNA: TGCAGTGCAGAGGGAACCGGTGGCTACCCCTTC
D gene: TRBD2; V gene: TRBV29-1; clone size: .; J gene: TRBJ2-2; CDR3 protein: CSVGRWTSGGNTGELFF; CDR3 DNA: TGCAGCGTTGGGCGGTGGACTAGCGGGGGGAACACCGGGGAGCTGTTTTTT
D gene: .; V gene: TRBV16; clone size: .; J gene: TRBJ2-1; CDR3 protein: CASSPSRLYEQFF; CDR3 DNA: TGTGCCAGCAGCCCCAGCAGACTCTATGAGCAGTTCTTC
D gene: .; V gene: TRBV30; clone size: .; J gene: TRBJ1-5; CDR3 protein: CAWSPRSNQPQHF; CDR3 DNA: TGTGCCTGGAGCCCTCGGAGCAATCAGCCCCAGCATTTT
D gene: TRBD1; V gene: TRBV11-2; clone size: .; J gene: TRBJ2-1; CDR3 protein: CASSGQGYNNEQFF; CDR3 DNA: TGTGCCAGCAGCGGACAGGGATATAACAATGAGCAGTTCTTC